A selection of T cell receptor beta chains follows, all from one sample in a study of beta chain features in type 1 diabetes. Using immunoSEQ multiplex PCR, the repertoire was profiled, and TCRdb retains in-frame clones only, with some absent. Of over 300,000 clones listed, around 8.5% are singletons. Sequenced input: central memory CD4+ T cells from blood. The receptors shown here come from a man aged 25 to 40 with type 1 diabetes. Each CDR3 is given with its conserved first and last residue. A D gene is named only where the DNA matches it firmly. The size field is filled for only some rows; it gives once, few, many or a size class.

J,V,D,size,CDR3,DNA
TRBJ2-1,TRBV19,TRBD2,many,CASSSLAGVIDEQFF,TGTGCCAGTAGTTCCTTAGCGGGGGTAATCGATGAGCAGTTCTTC
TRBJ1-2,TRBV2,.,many,CASSVLAEFYGYTF,TGTGCCAGCAGTGTACTCGCAGAGTTCTATGGCTACACCTTC
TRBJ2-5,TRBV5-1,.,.,CASRASSARQETQYF,TGCGCCAGCAGGGCTAGCTCCGCTCGGCAAGAGACCCAGTACTTC
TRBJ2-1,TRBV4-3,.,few,CASSRGEDKYNEQFF,TGCGCCAGCAGCCGAGGAGAGGACAAGTACAATGAGCAGTTCTTC
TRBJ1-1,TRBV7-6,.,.,CASSATNTEAFF,TGTGCCAGCAGCGCCACGAACACTGAAGCTTTCTTT
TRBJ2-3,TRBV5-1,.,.,CASSGAGQGGDTQYF,TGCGCCAGCAGCGGGGCCGGGCAGGGAGGAGATACGCAGTATTTT
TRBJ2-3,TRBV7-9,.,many,CASSLQISSGWDTQYF,TGTGCCAGCAGCCTACAAATCTCCTCGGGGTGGGATACGCAGTATTTT
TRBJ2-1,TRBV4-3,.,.,CASSTERNEQFF,TGCGCCAGCAGCACAGAGCGCAATGAGCAGTTCTTC
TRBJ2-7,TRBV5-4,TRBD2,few,CASRAGTSYEQYF,TGTGCCAGCAGGGCCGGGACTAGCTACGAGCAGTACTTC
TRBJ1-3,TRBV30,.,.,CAFQGSSGNTIYF,TGTGCCTTCCAAGGGTCTTCTGGAAACACCATATATTTT
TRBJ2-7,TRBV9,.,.,CASSVGNINYEQYF,TGTGCCAGCAGCGTAGGGAACATCAACTACGAGCAGTACTTC
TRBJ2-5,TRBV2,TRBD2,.,CASCSGELYQETQYF,TGTGCCAGCTGTAGCGGGGAGTTGTACCAAGAGACCCAGTACTTC
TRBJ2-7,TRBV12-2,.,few,CASRIMLTPEQYF,TGTGCAAGTCGCATCATGCTAACCCCCGAGCAGTACTTC
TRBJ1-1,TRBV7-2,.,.,CASSHQYTEAFF,TGTGCCAGCAGCCATCAATACACTGAAGCTTTCTTT
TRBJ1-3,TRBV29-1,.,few,CSAGTAGNTIYF,TGCAGCGCTGGGACGGCTGGAAACACCATATATTTT
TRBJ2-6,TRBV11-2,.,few,CASSLDRDGAVLTF,TGTGCCAGCAGCTTAGACAGGGACGGAGCAGTCCTGACTTTC
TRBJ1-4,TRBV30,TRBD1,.,CAWRDGTGQKLFF,TGTGCCTGGCGAGATGGGACAGGACAAAAACTGTTTTTT
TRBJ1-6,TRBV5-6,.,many,CASSLGAGDGNSPLHF,TGTGCCAGCAGCTTGGGCGCAGGGGACGGTAATTCACCCCTCCACTTT
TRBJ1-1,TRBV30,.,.,CAWSAGWRNTEAFF,TGTGCCTGGAGTGCGGGGTGGAGGAACACTGAAGCTTTCTTT
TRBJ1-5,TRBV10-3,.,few,CAISGGGAEPQHF,TGTGCCATCAGTGGAGGGGGGGCTGAGCCCCAGCATTTT
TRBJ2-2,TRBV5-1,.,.,CASSFAGAGNTGELFF,TGCGCCAGCAGCTTCGCCGGGGCGGGGAACACCGGGGAGCTGTTTTTT
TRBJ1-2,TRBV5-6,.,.,CASSFQGNYGYTF,TGTGCCAGCAGCTTCCAGGGGAACTATGGCTACACCTTC
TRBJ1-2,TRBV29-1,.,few,CSAWMEVGGYTF,TGCAGCGCCTGGATGGAGGTCGGCGGCTACACCTTC
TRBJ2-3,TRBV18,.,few,CASSQSSSDTQYF,TGTGCCAGCTCACAGTCTAGCTCAGATACGCAGTATTTT
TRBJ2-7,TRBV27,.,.,CASRGSGIYAEQYF,TGTGCCAGCAGGGGCTCCGGGATATACGCAGAGCAGTACTTC
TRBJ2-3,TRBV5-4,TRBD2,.,CASRPDSTSAGDTQYF,TGTGCCAGCAGACCGGATTCGACTAGCGCCGGAGATACGCAGTATTTT
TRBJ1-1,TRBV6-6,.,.,CASSYSGRSNTEAFF,TGTGCCAGCAGTTACTCTGGACGCTCGAACACTGAAGCTTTCTTT
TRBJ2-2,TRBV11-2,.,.,CASSALRGGELFF,TGTGCCAGCAGCGCCTTGAGGGGCGGGGAGCTGTTTTTT
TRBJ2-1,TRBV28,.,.,CASIPATTGNEQFF,TGTGCCAGCATTCCCGCAACCACGGGAAATGAGCAGTTCTTC
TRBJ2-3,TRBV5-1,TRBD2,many,CASSPRSSGGRRSTDTQYF,TGCGCCAGCAGCCCCCGCAGCAGCGGGGGGCGACGCTCAACAGATACGCAGTATTTT
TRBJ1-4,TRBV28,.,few,CASHAGRGSNEKLFF,TGTGCCAGCCACGCCGGACGTGGCTCTAATGAAAAACTGTTTTTT
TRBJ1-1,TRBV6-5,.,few,CASSSQTLNTEAFF,TGTGCCAGCAGTTCCCAGACACTGAACACTGAAGCTTTCTTT
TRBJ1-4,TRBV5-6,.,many,CASSLRLAGSEKLFF,TGTGCCAGCAGCTTGAGATTGGCAGGAAGCGAAAAACTGTTTTTT
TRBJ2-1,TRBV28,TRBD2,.,CASSPEVAGGPGEQFF,TGTGCCAGCAGCCCGGAGGTAGCGGGGGGGCCTGGTGAGCAGTTCTTC
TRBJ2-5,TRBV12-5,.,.,CASGFGPGETQYF,TGTGCTAGTGGTTTCGGTCCCGGGGAGACCCAGTACTTC
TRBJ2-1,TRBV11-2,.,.,CASSETVGEQFF,TGTGCCAGCAGCGAAACTGTCGGTGAGCAGTTCTTC
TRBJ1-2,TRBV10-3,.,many,CAMATGDYGYTF,TGTGCCATGGCGACAGGAGACTATGGCTACACCTTC
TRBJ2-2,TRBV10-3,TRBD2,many,CAIRRGVDTGELFF,TGTGCCATCAGGCGGGGGGTCGACACCGGGGAGCTGTTTTTT
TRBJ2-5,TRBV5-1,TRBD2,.,CASSRTSGAYQETQYF,TGCGCCAGCAGCCGGACTAGCGGGGCCTACCAAGAGACCCAGTACTTC
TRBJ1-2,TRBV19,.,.,CASRWAWGYTF,TGTGCCAGTAGGTGGGCCTGGGGCTACACCTTC
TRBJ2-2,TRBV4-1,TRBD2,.,CASTTGTSGAGELFF,TGCGCCAGCACAACCGGGACTAGCGGGGCCGGGGAGCTGTTTTTT
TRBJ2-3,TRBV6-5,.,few,CASSLSLSHTQYF,TGTGCCAGCAGTCTGTCGCTAAGCCATACGCAGTATTTT
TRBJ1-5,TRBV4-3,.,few,CASSQVQGVNQPQHF,TGCGCCAGCAGCCAAGTCCAGGGAGTAAATCAGCCCCAGCATTTT